This TCR beta chain was sequenced in a study of identical twins listed by TCRdb under 2016. Notes on the research overall: TCR alpha and beta repertoires from monozygotic twins, unrelated adults of various ages and cord blood were deep-sequenced to test whether fetal clonotypes persist. To rule out contamination, the twin experiments were replicated at different times with different library preparation protocols. What the authors observed across the whole study: In monozygotic twins, out-of-frame TCR alpha sharing was systematically underestimated by recombination models, although the models agreed with sharing between unrelated individuals. Zero-insertion analyses could be partly confounded by invariant T cells such as MAIT and iNKT, though diverse VJ usage argued against such confounding for most clonotypes. A weaker excess of twin sharing was found in beta out-of-frame sequences because the signal-to-noise ratio was lowered by fewer shared sequences. Compared with coincidental sharing between unrelated individuals, out-of-frame TCR alpha sequences shared between twins had an excess of sequences with low generation probability. Abundant cord blood beta clonotypes carried fewer insertions; young adult naive repertoires showed a weaker similar trend, while memory repertoires showed none. Because the same donors could not be followed over many years, the conclusions depended on cross-sectional statistical analysis.

All donors were healthy Caucasians. The twin cohort consisted of three pairs of female monozygotic twins, all aged about 18 to 29 years. Positive isolation kits from Invitrogen were used to isolate the CD4+ and CD8+ T cell populations. This clonotype was detected ten times or more. Its recognized antigen is unknown. No quality values exist for individual bases; no much larger clone is one base distant. The library came from 5' RACE. These reads were obtained on an Illumina HiSeq 2000. Template switching added a universal primer binding site, and the final cDNA carried a unique molecular identifier that allowed TCR cDNA molecules to be counted accurately. Specific primers in the conserved constant-segment region were used to synthesize first-strand cDNA for TCR alpha and beta chains. To control for contamination, every cDNA library was double barcoded, receiving both a SMART-Mk sample barcode and Illumina barcodes. TruSeq adapter sequences and Illumina sample barcodes were added in two successive PCR steps. The Illumina HiSeq platform was used with custom primers to sequence TCR alpha and beta cDNA libraries. The study's processing was this. Raw reads were processed with MiGEC to extract unique molecular identifiers, and MiXCR was used to determine CDR3 positions. For each individual, recombination models were inferred using an EM algorithm with the repgenHMM and IGoR tools. Shared clonotypes were analyzed with the tcR package in R, and sharing was normalized by the product of cloneset sizes. To study raw recombination free of thymic and clonal selection effects, out-of-frame nonproductive sequences were analyzed. In-frame beta chains were kept once TCRdb had trimmed the public reads at Q25 with fastp and called clones with MiXCR. Identical CDR3 protein sequences are pooled into one entry, listed with their most common genes and DNA. The V and J calls here are based on TCRdb, not the publication. For this sample the table gives about 500,000 distinct CDR3 sequences, of which approximately 15% were detected only once. Approximately 0.98% of the sample belongs to the ten largest clones.

From the cysteine through the phenylalanine, the CDR3 covers 13 amino acids. This entry keeps only the CDR3 DNA: 39 bases, framed from base 1. At the junction V is shortened by 2 bases and J by 8 bases; bases outside the gene matches: 3. The germline V gene sets CDR1 to SGHRS and CDR2 to YFSETQ. These same records also appear under a second study, on yellow fever vaccine responses in identical twins. The second source states: The T cell response to vaccination in identical twins was reported by the authors to appear partly convergent and partly personalized. In identical twins, the study followed T cell clones that responded to the vaccine with precision.

The source material was CD4+ T cells sorted from blood. Recombination connected TRBV5-1 to TRBJ2-1, and 8 bases in between align with TRBD1. The TCR originated in a woman aged 18 to 35 in good health. The nucleotide sequence is given as TGCGCCAGCAGCTTCCAGGGGGCAGATGAGCAGTTCTTC. Its protein product is CASSFQGADEQFF.